These T cell receptor beta chains were read from a single sample in a study of beta chain features in type 1 diabetes. Profiling relied on immunoSEQ multiplex PCR, and the TCRdb table lists in-frame clones only, not all of them. The data hold about 660,000 clones, with over 11% observed a single time. The sample was naive CD4+ T cells from blood. All receptors derive from a man younger than 30 with type 1 diabetes. CDR3s include the opening cysteine and the closing phenylalanine or tryptophan. A D gene is named only where the DNA matches it firmly. The size of a clone is reported for some rows only, either as once, few or many, or as a class for expanded clones.

TRBJ2-3 TRBV11-2 few . TGTGCCAGCAGCTTAGCTACAGTTTCCCCCAATACGCAGTATTTT CASSLATVSPNTQYF
TRBJ2-1 TRBV28 . TRBD1 TGTGCCAGCCGGGACAGCTACTACAATGAGCAGTTCTTC CASRDSYYNEQFF
TRBJ2-7 TRBV29-1 few . TGCAGCGTGGAGACAGGTTTCTACGGGCAGTACTTC CSVETGFYGQYF
TRBJ2-5 TRBV2 . . TGTGCCAGCAGTGAAGCGGTAGGGTACCAAGAGACCCAGTACTTC CASSEAVGYQETQYF
TRBJ2-7 TRBV14 . . TGTGCCAGCAGCCAAGGATCAGGCTACGAGCAGTACTTC CASSQGSGYEQYF
TRBJ2-5 TRBV27 . TRBD1 TGTGCCAGCAGGACGACAGGGGAAGAGACCCAGTACTTC CASRTTGEETQYF
TRBJ2-1 TRBV6-5 . TRBD1 TGTGCCAGCAGTCCCCAAGACAGGGGTCACAATGAGCAGTTCTTC CASSPQDRGHNEQFF
TRBJ1-3 TRBV14 few . TGTGCCAGCAGCCCCTGGATTGGAAACACCATATATTTT CASSPWIGNTIYF
TRBJ2-7 TRBV10-3 few TRBD1 TGTGCCATCAGCCCCGGGACAGGGGCATACGAGCAGTACTTC CAISPGTGAYEQYF
TRBJ1-5 TRBV15 . TRBD1 TGTGCCACCAGCAGAGCAGGGGGCGGGAGCAATCAGCCCCAGCATTTT CATSRAGGGSNQPQHF
TRBJ2-7 TRBV19 few TRBD1 TGTGCCAGTAGTAGACAGGGGGTCTACGAGCAGTACTTC CASSRQGVYEQYF
TRBJ2-7 TRBV30 . TRBD1 TGTGCCTGGAGGGAGAGGGGGCCCTACGAGCAGTACTTC CAWRERGPYEQYF
TRBJ2-7 TRBV21-1 few . TGTGCCAGCAGCAAAGCGGCGCGGCTGAGCTCCTACGAGCAGTACTTC CASSKAARLSSYEQYF
TRBJ2-1 TRBV10-3 few TRBD1 TGTGCCATCCGGGCCGGGACAGGTACCGATGAGCAGTTCTTC CAIRAGTGTDEQFF
TRBJ1-1 TRBV7-9 . . TGTGCCAGCAGCTTAGTGGTAGACACTGAAGCTTTCTTT CASSLVVDTEAFF
TRBJ2-7 TRBV25-1 . TRBD1 TGTGCCAGCAGTGCTCAGACCGGGACAGCGAGCTCCTACGAGCAGTACTTC CASSAQTGTASSYEQYF